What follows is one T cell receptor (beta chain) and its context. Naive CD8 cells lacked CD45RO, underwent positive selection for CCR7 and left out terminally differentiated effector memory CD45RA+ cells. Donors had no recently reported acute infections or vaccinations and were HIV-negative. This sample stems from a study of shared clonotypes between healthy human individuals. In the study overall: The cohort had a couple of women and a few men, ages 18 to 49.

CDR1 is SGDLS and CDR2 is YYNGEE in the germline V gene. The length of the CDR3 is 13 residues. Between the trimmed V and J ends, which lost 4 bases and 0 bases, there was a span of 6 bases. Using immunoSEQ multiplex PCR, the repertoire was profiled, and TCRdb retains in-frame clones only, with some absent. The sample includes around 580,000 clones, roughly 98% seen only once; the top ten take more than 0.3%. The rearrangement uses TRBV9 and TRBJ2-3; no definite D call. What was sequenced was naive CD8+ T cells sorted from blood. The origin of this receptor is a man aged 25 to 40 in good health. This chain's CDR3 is CASSPHSTDTQYF. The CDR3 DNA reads TGTGCCAGCAGCCCCCATAGCACAGATACGCAGTATTTT.